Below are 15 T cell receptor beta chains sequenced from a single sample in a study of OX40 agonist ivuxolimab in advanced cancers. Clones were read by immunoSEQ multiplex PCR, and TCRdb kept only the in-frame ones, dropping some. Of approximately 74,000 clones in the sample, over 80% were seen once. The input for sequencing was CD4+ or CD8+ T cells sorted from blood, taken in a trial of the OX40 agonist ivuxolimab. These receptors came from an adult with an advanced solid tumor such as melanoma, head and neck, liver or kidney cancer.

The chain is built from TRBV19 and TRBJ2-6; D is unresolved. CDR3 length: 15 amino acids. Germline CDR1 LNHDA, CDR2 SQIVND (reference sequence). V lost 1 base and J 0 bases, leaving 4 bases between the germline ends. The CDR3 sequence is CASSIAHSGANVLTF. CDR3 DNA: TGTGCCAGTAGTATAGCCCACTCTGGGGCCAACGTCCTGACTTTC.

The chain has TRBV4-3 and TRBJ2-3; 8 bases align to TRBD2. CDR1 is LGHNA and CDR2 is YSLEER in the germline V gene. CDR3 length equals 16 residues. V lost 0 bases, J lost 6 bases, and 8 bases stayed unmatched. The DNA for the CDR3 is TGCGCCAGCAGCCAAGAAAGGACTAGCTTATCGGATACGCAGTATTTT. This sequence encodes CASSQERTSLSDTQYF.

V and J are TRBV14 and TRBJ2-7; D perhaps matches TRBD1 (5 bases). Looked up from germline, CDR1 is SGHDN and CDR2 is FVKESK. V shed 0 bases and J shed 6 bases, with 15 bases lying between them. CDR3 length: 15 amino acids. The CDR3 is CASSQDINRPREQYF. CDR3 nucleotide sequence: TGTGCCAGCAGCCAAGATATCAACAGGCCGCGCGAGCAGTACTTC.

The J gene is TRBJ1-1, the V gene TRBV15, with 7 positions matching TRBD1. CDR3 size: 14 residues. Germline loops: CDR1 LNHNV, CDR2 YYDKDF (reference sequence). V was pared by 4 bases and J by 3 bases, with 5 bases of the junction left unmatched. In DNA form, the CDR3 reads TGTGCCACCAGCATGAGGGGGCGCGACACTGAAGCTTTCTTT. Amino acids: CATSMRGRDTEAFF.

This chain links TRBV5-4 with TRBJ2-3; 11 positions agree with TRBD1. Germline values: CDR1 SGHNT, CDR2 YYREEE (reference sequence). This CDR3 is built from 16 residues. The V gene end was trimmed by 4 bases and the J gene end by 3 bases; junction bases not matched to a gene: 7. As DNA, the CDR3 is TGTGCCAGCAGCCAGGGACAGGGGGATTTAACAGATACGCAGTATTTT. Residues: CASSQGQGDLTDTQYF.

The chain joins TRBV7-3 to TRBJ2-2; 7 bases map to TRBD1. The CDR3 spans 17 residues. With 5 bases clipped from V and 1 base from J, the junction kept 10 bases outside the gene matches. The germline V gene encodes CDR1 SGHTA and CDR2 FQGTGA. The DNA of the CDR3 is TGTGCCAGCAGCCCATCGCGGACAGGAAAGAACACCGGGGAGCTGTTTTTT. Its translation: CASSPSRTGKNTGELFF. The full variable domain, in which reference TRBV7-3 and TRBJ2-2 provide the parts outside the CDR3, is GAGVSQTPSNKVTEKGKYVELRCDPISGHTALYWYRQSLGQGPEFLIYFQGTGAADDSGLPNDRFFAVRPEGSVSTLKIQRTERGDSAVYLCASSPSRTGKNTGELFFGEGSRLTVL.

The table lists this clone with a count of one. The CDR3 DNA reads as TGTGCCAGCAGCTTAGACCCAACAGATACGCAGTATTTT. Translating it yields CASSLDPTDTQYF. The J gene is TRBJ2-3, the V gene TRBV7-2; D call uncertain. This CDR3 region has 13 residues. V lost 1 base and J lost 3, with 5 bases in between. Germline V gene sequence: CDR1 SGHTA, CDR2 FQGNSA.

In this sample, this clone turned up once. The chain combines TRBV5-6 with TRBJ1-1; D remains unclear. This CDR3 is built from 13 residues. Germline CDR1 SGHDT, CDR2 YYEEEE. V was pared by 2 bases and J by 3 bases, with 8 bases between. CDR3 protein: CASSFGVHTEAFF. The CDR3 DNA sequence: TGTGCCAGCAGCTTTGGCGTTCACACTGAAGCTTTCTTT.

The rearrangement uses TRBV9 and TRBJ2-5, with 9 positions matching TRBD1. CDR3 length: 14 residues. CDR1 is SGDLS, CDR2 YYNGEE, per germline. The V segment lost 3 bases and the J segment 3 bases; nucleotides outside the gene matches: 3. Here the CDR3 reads CASSAGDREETQYF. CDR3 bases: TGTGCCAGCAGCGCGGGGGACAGGGAAGAGACCCAGTACTTC.

CDR3 amino acids: CASSLRGTGGDVDTQYF. In DNA, the CDR3 is TGTGCCAGCAGCCTCAGAGGGACAGGGGGGGATGTGGATACGCAGTATTTT. The chain carries TRBV9 and TRBJ2-3; 11 nucleotides align to TRBD1. V trimming: 4 bases; J trimming: 6 bases; junction bases outside the gene matches: 13. CDR1 is SGDLS, CDR2 YYNGEE, per germline. The CDR3 spans 17 residues.

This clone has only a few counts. The CDR3 DNA is TGTGCCAGCAGATTTAGCGGGAGAAACAATGAGCAGTTCTTC. It specifies CASRFSGRNNEQFF. This chain links TRBV27 with TRBJ2-1; TRBD2 matches 9 bases. The CDR3 is 14 residues long. Looked up from germline, CDR1 is MNHEY and CDR2 is SMNVEV (reference sequence). Trimming took 6 bases from V and 5 from J; bases not matched to a gene: 5.

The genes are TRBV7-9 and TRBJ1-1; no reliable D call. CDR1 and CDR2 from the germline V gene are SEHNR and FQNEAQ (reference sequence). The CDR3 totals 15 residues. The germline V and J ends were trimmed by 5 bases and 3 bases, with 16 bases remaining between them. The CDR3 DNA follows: TGTGCCAGCAGCCCCCCGATGCACTGGGACACTGAAGCTTTCTTT. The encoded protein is CASSPPMHWDTEAFF.

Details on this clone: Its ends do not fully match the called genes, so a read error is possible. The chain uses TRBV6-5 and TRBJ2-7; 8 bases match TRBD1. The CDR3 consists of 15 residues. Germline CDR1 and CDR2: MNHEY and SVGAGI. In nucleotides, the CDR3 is TGTGCCAGCGCAGGGGGCCTGATAAGCTCCTACGGGCAGTACTTC. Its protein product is CASAGGLISSYGQYF.

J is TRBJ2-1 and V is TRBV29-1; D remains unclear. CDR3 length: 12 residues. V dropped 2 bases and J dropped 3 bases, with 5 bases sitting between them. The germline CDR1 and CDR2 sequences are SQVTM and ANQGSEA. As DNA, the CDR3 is TGCAGCGTTGAAAGTCTCTACAATGAGCAGTTCTTC. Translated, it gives CSVESLYNEQFF.

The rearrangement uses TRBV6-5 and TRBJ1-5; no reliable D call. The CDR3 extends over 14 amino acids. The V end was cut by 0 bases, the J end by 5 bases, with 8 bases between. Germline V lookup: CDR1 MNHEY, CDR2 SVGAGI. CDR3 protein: CASSYSRIDQPQHF. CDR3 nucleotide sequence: TGTGCCAGCAGTTACTCACGGATAGATCAGCCCCAGCATTTT.